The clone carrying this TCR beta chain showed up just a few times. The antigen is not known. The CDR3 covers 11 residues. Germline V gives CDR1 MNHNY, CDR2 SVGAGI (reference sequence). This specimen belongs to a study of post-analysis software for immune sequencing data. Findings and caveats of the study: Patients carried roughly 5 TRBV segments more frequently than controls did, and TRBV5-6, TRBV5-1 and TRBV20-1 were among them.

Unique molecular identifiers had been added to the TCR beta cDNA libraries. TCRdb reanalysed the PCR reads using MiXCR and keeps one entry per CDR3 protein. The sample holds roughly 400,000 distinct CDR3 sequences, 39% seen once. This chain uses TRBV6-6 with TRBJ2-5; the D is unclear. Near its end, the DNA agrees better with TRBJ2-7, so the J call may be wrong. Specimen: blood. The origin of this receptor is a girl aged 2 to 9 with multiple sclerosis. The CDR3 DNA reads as TGTGCCAGCAGTTACAATTACGAGCAGTACTTC. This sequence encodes CASSYNYEQYF.